The present entry profiles one T cell receptor beta chain with its context. V was clipped by 5 bases and J by 1 base, with 11 bases between them. The germline V gene has CDR1 SEHNR and CDR2 FQNEAQ (reference sequence). The CDR3 covers 15 residues. This table comes from immunoSEQ multiplex PCR, and its TCRdb copy is limited to in-frame clones, with some not included. In the table there are more than 85,000 clones, 94% of which are singletons. The data belong to a study of T cell responses to AZD1222 COVID-19 vaccine. Sequenced material: peripheral blood, taken 28 days after the second AZD1222 dose. This receptor was identified in an adult who received the AZD1222 COVID-19 vaccine. The chain uses TRBV7-9 and TRBJ2-2; D call uncertain. The CDR3 region has the DNA TGTGCCAGCAGCGCCTTCGGATTGAACACCGGGGAGCTGTTTTTT. Its protein product is CASSAFGLNTGELFF.